The clone carrying this TCR beta chain was detected many times. Antigen: not known. This entry belongs to a study of molecular identifiers for immune sequencing clone quantification. Study findings and constraints: Investigators reportedly could detect spiked Jurkat TCR RNA from one cell among some 940,000 naive cells.

The V segment lost 2 bases and the J segment 1 base; nucleotides outside the gene matches: 8. Per the germline V gene, CDR1 is MNHEY and CDR2 is SVGEGT. CDR3 size: 16 residues. Between about 18,000 and 1,000,000 sorted cells, with 10%, 30% or 50% RNA, yielded naive CD8 libraries. CD8+CD4-CCR7+CD45RA+ sorting gave the naive CD8 T cells. Previously described methods and listed TCR primers were employed for the bulk TCR libraries. Using its own MiXCR run on the PCR reads, TCRdb lists one record per CDR3 protein. The sample has some 89,000 distinct CDR3 sequences; around 24% are singletons. The sequence came from a human donor in good health. Some libraries in this study had Jurkat cell RNA spiked in. The genes are TRBV6-2 or TRBV6-3 and TRBJ2-7; 7 nucleotides match TRBD2. What was sequenced was naive CD8+ T cells from blood, with Jurkat cell RNA spiked in. Subset given: FACS-sorted CD8+CD4-CCR7+CD45RA+ naive T cells. The CDR3 sequence is CASSYARTSLSYEQYF. The CDR3 DNA follows: TGTGCCAGCAGTTACGCCAGGACTAGTCTGTCCTACGAGCAGTACTTC.